The clone carrying this T cell receptor (beta chain) was seen a few times. Its antigen is as yet unknown. This record comes from a study of identical twins. In TCRdb, the 5' RACE reads were re-called with MiXCR into one record per CDR3 protein. The table has some 790,000 distinct CDR3 sequences, roughly 20% seen once. General study findings and limits: Insertions were reduced in abundant cord blood beta clonotypes but not in memory repertoires.

This CDR3 spans 16 amino acids. The trim removed 4 bases at V and 7 bases at J, leaving 13 bases unmatched. Germline lookup yields CDR1 SEHNR and CDR2 FQNEAQ (reference sequence). The same sample was also used in a study of T cells expressing NK-cell markers. According to that study: Each TCR beta repertoire originated in sorted T cells that were CD3+CD56+NKG2C+, CD3+CD56+NKG2C- or CD3+CD56-NKG2C+. The authors sequenced eight donors, of whom seven were HCMV-seropositive and one was seronegative. In several experiments, an anti-gamma-delta TCR antibody restricted sorting to alpha-beta TCR T cells.

This receptor was obtained from a woman aged 18-35 years in good health. Sequencing was done on a sample of PBMCs. The J gene is TRBJ2-1, the V gene TRBV7-9; 7 bases align to TRBD2. CDR3 DNA: TGTGCCAGCAGCTCCCCGTGGGAGGGCCGAGGAAATGAGCAGTTCTTC. Protein: CASSSPWEGRGNEQFF.